This T cell receptor (beta chain) was found in a study of tumor-infiltrating lymphocytes in primary liver carcinoma. The tissue used was unsorted bulk material of about 19-30 mg. RNA and DNA were co-extracted from it with the AllPrep DNA/RNA mini kit. Trimming cost V 9 bases and J 3 bases, with 19 bases left between them. This CDR3 has 14 amino acids. Germline-derived CDR1 and CDR2 are SGHRS and YFSETQ. Production of TCR beta cDNA used approximately 0.45 ug total RNA together with a constant-region primer. It was through three nested multiplex PCR rounds of slightly modified ARM-PCR that TCR beta libraries arose. Use of TRBV1-TRBV30 forward primers with a C-beta reverse primer characterized the first two PCR rounds, which lasted about 10 cycles each. TCRdb re-called the multiplex PCR reads through MiXCR, storing one row per CDR3 protein. The data show approximately 110,000 distinct CDR3 sequences, 80% to 85% seen once.

The chain couples TRBV5-1 to TRBJ2-7; TRBD2 might be the D (6 bases). Sequenced input: liver tumor tissue from sampling region 3. Stated subset: tumor region T3, left-lateral pole. The TCR originated in a man in his forties with primary liver carcinoma and hepatitis B virus infection. This CDR3 reads CANRLGRGLYEQYF. Here the CDR3 DNA reads TGCGCCAACAGATTGGGACGGGGACTCTACGAGCAGTACTTC.